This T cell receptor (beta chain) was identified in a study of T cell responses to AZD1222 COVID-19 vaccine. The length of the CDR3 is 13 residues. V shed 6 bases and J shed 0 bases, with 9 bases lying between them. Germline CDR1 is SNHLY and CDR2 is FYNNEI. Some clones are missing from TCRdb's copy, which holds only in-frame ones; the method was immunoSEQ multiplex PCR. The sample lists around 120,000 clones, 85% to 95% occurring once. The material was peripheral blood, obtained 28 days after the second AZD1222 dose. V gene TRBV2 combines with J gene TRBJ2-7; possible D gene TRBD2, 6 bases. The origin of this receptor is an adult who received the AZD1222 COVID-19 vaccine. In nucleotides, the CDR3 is TGTGCCAGCAGACGACTAGACTCCTACGAGCAGTACTTC. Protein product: CASRRLDSYEQYF.